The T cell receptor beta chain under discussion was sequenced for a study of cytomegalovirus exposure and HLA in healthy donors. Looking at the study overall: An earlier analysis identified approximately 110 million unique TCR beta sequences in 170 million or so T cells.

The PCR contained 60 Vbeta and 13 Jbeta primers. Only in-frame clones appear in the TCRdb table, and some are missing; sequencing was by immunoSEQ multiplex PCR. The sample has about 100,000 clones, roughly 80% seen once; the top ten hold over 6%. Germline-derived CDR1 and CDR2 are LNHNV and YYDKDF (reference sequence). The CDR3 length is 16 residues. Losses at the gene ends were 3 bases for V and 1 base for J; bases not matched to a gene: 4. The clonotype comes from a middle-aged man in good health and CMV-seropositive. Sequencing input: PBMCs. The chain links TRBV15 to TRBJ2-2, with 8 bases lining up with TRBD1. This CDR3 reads CATSRGQALNTGELFF. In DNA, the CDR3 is TGTGCCACCAGCAGGGGACAGGCTTTGAACACCGGGGAGCTGTTTTTT.